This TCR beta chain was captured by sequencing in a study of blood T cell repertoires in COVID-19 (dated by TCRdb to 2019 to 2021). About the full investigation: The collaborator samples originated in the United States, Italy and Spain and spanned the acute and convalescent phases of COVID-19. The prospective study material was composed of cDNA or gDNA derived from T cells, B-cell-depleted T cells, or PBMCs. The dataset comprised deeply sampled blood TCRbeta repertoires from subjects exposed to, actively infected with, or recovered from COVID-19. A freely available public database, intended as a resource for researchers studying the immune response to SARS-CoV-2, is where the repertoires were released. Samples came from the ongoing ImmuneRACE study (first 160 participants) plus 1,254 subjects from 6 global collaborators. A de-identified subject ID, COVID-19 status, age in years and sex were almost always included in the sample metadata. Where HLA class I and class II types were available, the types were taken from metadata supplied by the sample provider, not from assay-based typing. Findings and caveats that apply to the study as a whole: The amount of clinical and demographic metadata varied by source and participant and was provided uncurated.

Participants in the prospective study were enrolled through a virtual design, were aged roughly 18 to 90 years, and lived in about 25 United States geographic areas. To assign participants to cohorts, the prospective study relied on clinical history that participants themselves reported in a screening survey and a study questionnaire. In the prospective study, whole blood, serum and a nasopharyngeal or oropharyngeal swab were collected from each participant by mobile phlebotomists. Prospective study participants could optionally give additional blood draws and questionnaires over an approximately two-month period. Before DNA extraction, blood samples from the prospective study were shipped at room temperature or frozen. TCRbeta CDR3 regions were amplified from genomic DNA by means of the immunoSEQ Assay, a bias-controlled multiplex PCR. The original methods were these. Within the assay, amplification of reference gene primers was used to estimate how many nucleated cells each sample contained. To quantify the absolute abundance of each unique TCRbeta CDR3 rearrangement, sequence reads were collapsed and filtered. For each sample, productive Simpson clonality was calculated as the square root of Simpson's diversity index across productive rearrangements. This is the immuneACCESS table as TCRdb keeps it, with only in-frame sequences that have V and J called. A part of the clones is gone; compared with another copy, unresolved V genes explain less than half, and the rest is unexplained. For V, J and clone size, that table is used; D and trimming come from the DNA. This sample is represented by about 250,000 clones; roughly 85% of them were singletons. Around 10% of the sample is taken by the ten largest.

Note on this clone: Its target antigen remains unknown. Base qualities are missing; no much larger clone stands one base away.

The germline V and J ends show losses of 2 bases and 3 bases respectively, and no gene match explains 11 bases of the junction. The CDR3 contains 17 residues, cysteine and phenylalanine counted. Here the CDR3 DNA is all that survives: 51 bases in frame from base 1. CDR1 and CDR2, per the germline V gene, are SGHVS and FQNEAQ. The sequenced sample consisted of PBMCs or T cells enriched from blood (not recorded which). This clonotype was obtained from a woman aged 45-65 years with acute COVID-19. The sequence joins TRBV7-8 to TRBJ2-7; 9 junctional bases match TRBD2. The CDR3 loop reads CASSLLIPSGAIYEQYF. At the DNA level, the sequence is TGTGCCAGCAGCTTACTAATCCCTAGCGGGGCGATCTACGAGCAGTACTTC.